One T cell receptor (beta chain) is described in this entry. The record originates from a study of blood T cell repertoires in COVID-19. At the level of the study: COVID-19 samples from acute and convalescent phases originated in the United States, Italy and Spain. The cDNA or gDNA used as material had been derived from T cells, B-cell-depleted T cells, or PBMCs.

In the original processing: Estimates of nucleated cell counts were drawn from the amplification of reference gene primers. Sequencing used immunoSEQ multiplex PCR; TCRdb keeps in-frame clones, though not all of them. D and trimming were read from the DNA, whereas the V and J calls and clone size are those reported in that table. The sample includes 150,000 to 200,000 clones, 88% of them seen just once. The germline gives CDR1 SGHRS, CDR2 YFSETQ. The CDR3 extends over 12 amino acids. The V gene lost 5 bases and the J gene lost 4 bases, with 9 bases spanning the gap. This receptor was identified in a man aged 35 to 55 with active or convalescent COVID-19. The chain joins TRBV5-1 to TRBJ1-2; D remains ambiguous. Material for sequencing was peripheral blood. The CDR3 loop reads CASRSESYGYTF. The CDR3 DNA reads TGCGCCAGCAGGTCTGAGTCCTATGGCTACACCTTC.